This TCR beta chain emerged from a study of T cells after yellow fever vaccination. TCRdb ran MiXCR on the 5' RACE reads and lists one entry per CDR3 protein. The sample carries about 310,000 distinct CDR3 sequences, 3.6% recorded once. This clonotype was detected only a few times. The sequence derives from a young man who received the YFV17D yellow fever vaccine. Sequencing was performed on PBMCs, taken on the day of the yellow fever booster vaccination.

The CDR3 is CASSLAGTPPGYTF. In nucleotides, the CDR3 is TGTGCCAGCAGCTTGGCGGGGACCCCACCTGGCTACACCTTC. The chain couples TRBV5-6 to TRBJ1-2, with D perhaps matching TRBD1 (5 bases). This CDR3 is built from 14 residues. V was cut by 0 bases and J by 7 bases, with 13 bases left in between. Looked up from germline, CDR1 is SGHDT and CDR2 is YYEEEE.